The clone carrying this T cell receptor beta chain came up many times. Its matching antigen is unknown. This CDR3 is built from 15 residues. From germline, CDR1 is SGHTS and CDR2 YDEGEE. The V segment lost 2 bases and the J segment 3 bases; nucleotides outside the gene matches: 7. The sample belongs to a study of T cell repertoires in cytomegalovirus infection. Turning to the study itself: An indication of both CMV infection and matching HLA type came from public TCR beta signatures. Study findings and constraints: There were HLA-C-restricted CMV-specific TCR beta clonotypes dominating the ex vivo response.

A single record per CDR3 protein comes from TCRdb applying MiXCR to the reads. The data show 450,000 to 600,000 distinct CDR3 sequences, around 11% seen once. Sequenced input: PBMCs. The V gene is TRBV5-8, the J gene TRBJ1-1; 7 bases align to TRBD1. The receptor comes from a human donor in good health (CMV status not recorded). Some clones in this sample may be carry-over from other donors' samples. CDR3 in amino acids: CASSFYRGGDTEAFF. The DNA for the CDR3 is TGTGCCAGCAGCTTTTACAGGGGAGGGGACACTGAAGCTTTCTTT.